This entry features one TCR beta chain sequence. What it binds is unknown. This specimen belongs to a study of radiotherapy plus CTLA-4 blockade in lung cancer. Study summary: Objective responses occurred in around 20% of patients; about 34% had disease control. Study-wide points: Peripheral blood showed expansion of tumor-derived TCR clones after radiotherapy and ipilimumab. Early blood T cell clone dynamics, with interferon-beta, were reported to best predict response.

With ipilimumab providing CTLA-4 blockade, focal radiation was administered to patients who had chemo-refractory metastatic non-small-cell lung cancer. The length of the CDR3 is 14 residues. Germline V gene data show CDR1 as SGHTA and CDR2 as FQGNSA. J lost 8 bases, V lost 4 bases, and 6 bases had no gene match. Here immunoSEQ multiplex PCR was the method, and the copy in TCRdb shows in-frame clones only, minus some. The sample yields about 36,000 clones, approximately 77% seen once. The chain has TRBV7-2 and TRBJ2-1; 9 bases agree with TRBD1. The origin of this receptor is a human donor with non-small cell lung cancer who had stable disease on radiotherapy plus ipilimumab. Sequencing was performed on peripheral blood, taken from a patient treated with radiotherapy plus ipilimumab. The DNA for the CDR3 is TGTGCCAGCAGCTCCGGGACAGGGTGGCATGAGCAGTTCTTC. Translating it yields CASSSGTGWHEQFF.